Following are 27 T cell receptor beta chains from one sample sequenced in a study of spatial heterogeneity in lung cancer. Time point specified: sample taken at primary tumor resection. TCRs were sequenced from unsorted whole RNA of tumor, nontumor lung or PBMC. TCRdb re-derived calls from the 5' RACE reads in MiXCR, one entry per CDR3 protein. The sample lists approximately 1,900 distinct CDR3 sequences; about 8.2% were seen once. The material sequenced was normal lung tissue next to the tumor, taken at surgery. The receptor set was obtained from a male donor with early-stage non-small cell lung cancer.

Within the sample, this clonotype is hyperexpanded. A library made for alpha chains picked up this beta chain off target, so its size means little. The chain links TRBV20-1 to TRBJ2-1; 7 positions match TRBD1. The length of the CDR3 is 12 residues. Trimming took 5 bases from V and 10 from J; bases not matched to a gene: 8. Germline V lookup: CDR1 DFQATT, CDR2 SNEGSKA (reference sequence). CDR3 sequence: CSAPTGRGEQFF. DNA of the CDR3: TGCAGTGCTCCGACAGGGAGAGGCGAGCAGTTCTTC.

This clonotype came up many times. This beta chain appears as a stray read in a library generated for alpha chains; its size is not informative. CDR3 region: CASSQGYGNQPQHF. The CDR3 region has the DNA TGCGCCAGCAGCCAGGGGTACGGTAATCAGCCCCAGCATTTT. The chain is built from TRBV5-1 and TRBJ1-5, with a weak D call TRBD1 (6 bases). The CDR3 consists of 14 residues. Trimming left V 4 bases short and J 4 bases short, with 12 bases between. Germline-derived CDR1 and CDR2 are SGHRS and YFSETQ.

By share, this clonotype counts as medium-sized. With the library built for alpha chains, this beta chain is off target and its frequency is not meaningful. J is TRBJ2-2 and V is TRBV7-2; a weak D match, TRBD2 (6 bases). The length of the CDR3 is 15 residues. The germline CDR1 and CDR2 sequences are SGHTA and FQGNSA. The V end lost 6 bases, the J end lost 4 bases, and 15 bases lay between the germline ends. CDR3 amino acids: CASRTGTGSTGELFF. CDR3 nucleotides: TGTGCCAGCAGGACCGGGACTGGAAGCACCGGGGAGCTGTTTTTT.

By share of the sample, this clonotype is medium-sized. As an off-target read in a library built for alpha chains, this beta chain has a frequency of little significance. The chain recombines TRBV29-1 with TRBJ2-3, with D perhaps TRBD2 (6 bases). The germline gives CDR1 SQVTM, CDR2 ANQGSEA. The CDR3 extends over 14 amino acids. Trimming stripped 6 bases from V and 0 bases from J, with 13 bases between. Written as DNA, the CDR3 is TGCAGCGTCGAGACGGGGGTTAGCACAGATACGCAGTATTTT. Translating gives CSVETGVSTDTQYF.

By share of the sample, this clonotype is medium-sized (0.01 to 0.1%). This beta chain is a stray sequence in a library constructed for alpha chains; its clone size is not meaningful. This sequence joins TRBV5-1 and TRBJ1-2; a possible D gene is TRBD1 (6 bases). The CDR3 extends over 14 amino acids. The V end lost 4 bases, the J end lost 4 bases, and 14 bases lay between the germline ends. Germline loops: CDR1 SGHRS, CDR2 YFSETQ. CDR3 in amino acids: CASSPGQSLYGYTF. CDR3 DNA: TGCGCCAGCAGCCCCGGACAGAGTCTCTATGGCTACACCTTC.

At least ten counts were recorded for this clonotype. This beta chain is an off-target read within a library intended for alpha chains, so its frequency means little. The V and J genes are TRBV5-1 and TRBJ1-1; 8 nucleotides line up with TRBD1. V was clipped by 2 bases and J by 0 bases; unmatched bases: 15. The length of the CDR3 is 19 residues. Per germline, CDR1 SGHRS and CDR2 YFSETQ. CDR3 coding DNA: TGCGCCAGCAGCTTCGCCCACATGACAGGGGCCCTAATGAACACTGAAGCTTTCTTT. Translation gives CASSFAHMTGALMNTEAFF.

There are a few counts of this clonotype. This beta chain is a stray read from a library made for alpha chains; its abundance is not meaningful. This chain connects TRBV23-1 to TRBJ2-3; D might be TRBD1 or TRBD2, each matching 5 bases. TRBV23-1 is flagged as an ORF with uncertain function. V was clipped by 9 bases and J by 9 bases, with 22 bases between them. The CDR3 is 14 residues long. The CDR3 sequence: CARGPFGTEHTQYF. DNA of the CDR3: TGCGCCAGAGGGCCTTTCGGGACGGAGCACACGCAGTATTTT.

This clonotype was seen a few times. Being off target in a library aimed at alpha chains, this beta chain has a size of little meaning. The CDR3 region has the DNA TGTGCCAGCAGCCCCGGGGGCGGGGGGCCGGACTACGAGCAGTACTTC. Translated: CASSPGGGGPDYEQYF. The chain links TRBV3-1 to TRBJ2-7; 8 bases fit TRBD2. CDR1 is LGHDT and CDR2 is YNNKEL in the germline V gene (reference sequence). J gave up 3 bases and V 4 bases, and 11 bases lay outside the gene matches. The CDR3 spans 16 residues.

This clonotype was detected a few times. The library was built for alpha chains, so this beta chain is an off-target read and its size means little. The chain uses TRBV4-2 and TRBJ1-1, with TRBD1 matching 8 bases. V was pared by 4 bases and J by 0 bases, with 7 bases of the junction left unmatched. The CDR3 is made up of 16 amino acids. The germline gives CDR1 LGHNA, CDR2 YNFKEQ. The CDR3 sequence is CASSPGQGAMNTEAFF. CDR3 sequence (DNA): TGTGCCAGCAGCCCCGGACAGGGTGCCATGAACACTGAAGCTTTCTTT.

This clonotype came up a few times. This beta chain is a stray sequence in a library constructed for alpha chains; its clone size is not meaningful. The rearrangement uses TRBV20-1 and TRBJ2-1; D gene unclear. The V and J ends lost 3 bases and 1 base respectively, with 22 bases between them. The germline V gene encodes CDR1 DFQATT and CDR2 SNEGSKA (reference sequence). This CDR3 has 18 residues. CDR3 DNA sequence: TGCAGTGCTAGGGATAGGGCAGCCGGGCTTTGGTCCTACAATGAGCAGTTCTTC. Protein product: CSARDRAAGLWSYNEQFF.

Many counts were recorded for this clonotype. This beta chain represents an off-target read in a library built for alpha chains; its size is of limited meaning. The chain recombines TRBV29-1 with TRBJ1-1; the D gene is possibly TRBD1 (5 bases). The CDR3 has 14 residues. Per germline, CDR1 SQVTM and CDR2 ANQGSEA. V lost 0 bases and J 9 bases, leaving 17 bases between the germline ends. In DNA form, the CDR3 reads TGCAGCGTTGAAGAGGTTCCAGGGACGAGCCAAGCTTTCTTT. This sequence encodes CSVEEVPGTSQAFF.

There are a few counts of this clonotype. With the library built for alpha chains, this beta chain is off target and its frequency is not meaningful. V gene TRBV20-1 combines with J gene TRBJ2-1; D gene ambiguous. The CDR3 covers 12 residues. Germline CDR1 and CDR2: DFQATT and SNEGSKA (reference sequence). V was clipped by 0 bases and J by 7 bases, with 7 bases between them. Written as DNA, the CDR3 is TGCAGTGCTAGAGATTTGGCGAATGAGCAGTTCTTC. This translates into CSARDLANEQFF.

Details on this clonotype: This beta chain came through as a stray read in a library set up for alpha chains, and its size says little. The CDR3 sequence: CASSSMGTGALGEQYF. Written as DNA, the CDR3 is TGTGCCAGCAGCTCAATGGGGACAGGGGCCCTCGGGGAGCAGTACTTC. J is TRBJ2-7 and V is TRBV6-5, with 10 bases fitting TRBD1. This CDR3 contains 16 residues. The ends lost 6 bases at V and 7 bases at J; junction bases unmatched: 15. Germline-derived CDR1 and CDR2 are MNHEY and SVGAGI.

By frequency in the sample, this clonotype is medium-sized (0.01 to 0.1%). The size of this beta chain means little, since it is a stray read in a library made for alpha chains. The rearrangement uses TRBV29-1 and TRBJ1-4; 7 nucleotides align to TRBD1. This CDR3 is built from 12 residues. The trim removed 6 bases at V and 8 bases at J, leaving 6 bases unmatched. Germline CDR1 is SQVTM and CDR2 is ANQGSEA. CDR3 sequence (DNA): TGCAGCGTCCGACAGGGAGGGGAAAAACTGTTTTTT. Its protein product is CSVRQGGEKLFF.

This clonotype was detected a few times. Within a library made for alpha chains, this beta chain is off target, and its count is uninformative. This sequence joins TRBV20-1 and TRBJ1-2; TRBD1 might be the D (5 bases). Trimming took 2 bases from V and 7 from J, leaving 11 bases between them. The CDR3 extends over 12 amino acids. Germline CDR1 DFQATT, CDR2 SNEGSKA (reference sequence). CDR3 residues: CSARKQAGGYTF. The CDR3 DNA is TGCAGTGCTAGAAAACAGGCCGGTGGCTACACCTTC.

By share, this clonotype counts as medium-sized. This beta chain is an unintended read in a library built for alpha chains; its size means little. The rearrangement links TRBV12-3 or TRBV12-4 to TRBJ2-7, with a tentative D call TRBD1 (6 bases). V was pared by 5 bases and J by 0 bases, with 14 bases between. The CDR3 is 15 amino acids. CDR3 sequence reads: CASSVSGVSSYEQYF. In DNA form, the CDR3 reads TGTGCCAGCAGTGTATCAGGGGTGAGCTCCTACGAGCAGTACTTC.

This clonotype is classed as medium-sized (0.01 to 0.1%). This beta chain is a stray read from a library made for alpha chains; its abundance is not meaningful. The CDR3 nucleotides read TGCGCCAGCAGTGCAGCAGATACGCAGTATTTT. Translated, it gives CASSAADTQYF. This rearrangement joins TRBV10-2 to TRBJ2-3; D call uncertain. This CDR3 spans 11 amino acids. The V end lost 4 bases, the J end lost 4 bases, and 3 bases lay between the germline ends. Germline CDR1 and CDR2: WSHSY and SAAADI.

Worth noting for this clonotype: This beta chain is a stray sequence in a library constructed for alpha chains; its clone size is not meaningful. The genes are TRBV6-1 and TRBJ2-7, with 7 bases identical to TRBD2. V trimming: 7 bases; J trimming: 5 bases; junction bases outside the gene matches: 11. The CDR3 has 14 residues. CDR1 is MNHNS and CDR2 is SASEGT in the germline V gene. The CDR3 region has the DNA TGTGCCAGCACCTCTAGCGGTGACCGGAACGAGCAGTACTTC. As protein: CASTSSGDRNEQYF.

This clonotype was observed many times. The library was built for alpha chains, so this beta chain is an off-target read and its size means little. V gene TRBV7-2 combines with J gene TRBJ2-1; D may be TRBD2 (6 bases). The length of the CDR3 is 15 residues. V was clipped by 2 bases and J by 9 bases, with 17 bases between them. Germline CDR1 SGHTA, CDR2 FQGNSA. This CDR3 is CASSLYSSVALEQFF. In DNA form, the CDR3 reads TGTGCCAGCAGCTTATATTCTAGCGTGGCGCTTGAGCAGTTCTTC. Combining the CDR3 with reference TRBV7-2 and TRBJ2-1 gives the whole variable domain GAGVSQSPSNKVTEKGKDVELRCDPISGHTALYWYRQSLGQGLEFLIYFQGNSAPDKSGLPSDRFSAERTGGSVSTLTIQRTQQEDSAVYLCASSLYSSVALEQFFGPGTRLTVL.

This clonotype is judged medium-sized. This beta chain represents an off-target read in a library built for alpha chains; its size is of limited meaning. The V call is TRBV5-6, the J call TRBJ1-1; TRBD1 matches 7 bases. The germline CDR1 and CDR2 sequences are SGHDT and YYEEEE. V trimming: 4 bases; J trimming: 7 bases; junction bases outside the gene matches: 7. The CDR3 sequence is 13 residues long. In nucleotides, the CDR3 is TGTGCCAGCAGCAGGGGGCAGAACGGTGAAGCTTTCTTT. It is translated as CASSRGQNGEAFF. The complete variable domain, with remaining parts taken from reference TRBV5-6 and TRBJ1-1, reads DAGVTQSPTHLIKTRGQQVTLRCSPKSGHDTVSWYQQALGQGPQFIFQYYEEEERQRGNFPDRFSGHQFPNYSSELNVNALLLGDSALYLCASSRGQNGEAFFGQGTRLTVV.

This clonotype was seen a handful of times. The library was prepared for alpha chains; this beta chain is a stray read, so its frequency means little. This chain uses TRBV27 with TRBJ2-4; 10 bases map to TRBD1. Germline V gene data show CDR1 as MNHEY and CDR2 as SMNVEV (reference sequence). CDR3 length: 18 amino acids. Trimming took 6 bases from V and 0 from J; bases not matched to a gene: 11. Written as DNA, the CDR3 is TGTGCCAGCAGCCCCGCCGGGACAGGGGTAGGAGCCAAAAACATTCAGTACTTC. It yields the protein CASSPAGTGVGAKNIQYF.

As concerns this clonotype: Since the library was made to target alpha chains, this beta chain is a stray read and its abundance is not meaningful. The chain recombines TRBV7-2 with TRBJ2-7; D unclear. Germline V lookup: CDR1 SGHTA, CDR2 FQGNSA. This CDR3 comprises 13 residues. V lost 4 bases and J 0 bases, leaving 7 bases between the germline ends. The DNA for the CDR3 is TGTGCCAGCAGCTCCGAGGTCTCCTACGAGCAGTACTTC. It specifies CASSSEVSYEQYF.

This clonotype is termed medium-sized (0.01 to 0.1%). This beta chain is an unintended read in a library built for alpha chains; its size means little. The chain employs TRBV24-1 and TRBJ1-2; no clear D. From germline, CDR1 is KGHDR and CDR2 SFDVKD. Trimming took off 5 bases at V and 8 bases at J, with 8 bases between the two ends. CDR3 length equals 11 residues. The CDR3 loop reads CATSGSRGYTF. The CDR3, as DNA: TGTGCCACCAGTGGATCTCGAGGCTACACCTTC.

This clonotype is judged large. Within a library made for alpha chains, this beta chain is off target, and its count is uninformative. The V call is TRBV12-3 or TRBV12-4, the J call TRBJ1-2; D perhaps matches TRBD1 (5 bases). The germline V and J ends were trimmed by 0 bases and 5 bases, with 19 bases remaining between them. The CDR3 extends over 17 amino acids. The CDR3 loop reads CASSLALWAGSYYGYTF. In nucleotides, the CDR3 is TGTGCCAGCAGTTTAGCGCTCTGGGCAGGGTCATATTATGGCTACACCTTC.

Judged by abundance, this clonotype is large (0.1 to 1%). This beta chain came through as a stray read in a library set up for alpha chains, and its size says little. The gene calls are TRBV29-1 and TRBJ2-7, with D maybe TRBD1 (6 bases). The CDR3 consists of 15 residues. The germline CDR1 and CDR2 sequences are SQVTM and ANQGSEA. Trimming stripped 4 bases from V and 6 bases from J, with 22 bases between. The CDR3 sequence is CSVGIGSGVPSEQYF. CDR3 DNA: TGCAGCGTTGGAATAGGGTCAGGGGTCCCGTCCGAGCAGTACTTC.

Concerning this clonotype: Little can be read into the size of this beta chain, an off-target read in a library designed for alpha chains. J is TRBJ1-6 and V is TRBV15; D call uncertain. Germline CDR1 reads LNHNV; CDR2 reads YYDKDF (reference sequence). Trimming left V 3 bases short and J 4 bases short, with 13 bases between. The CDR3 totals 16 residues. In DNA, the CDR3 is TGTGCCACCAGCAGGGACCCGGTTCCTTATAATTCACCCCTCCACTTT. Its protein is CATSRDPVPYNSPLHF. The full variable domain, in which reference TRBV15 and TRBJ1-6 provide the parts outside the CDR3, is DAMVIQNPRYQVTQFGKPVTLSCSQTLNHNVMYWYQQKSSQAPKLLFHYYDKDFNNEADTPDNFQSRRPNTSFCFLDIRSPGLGDTAMYLCATSRDPVPYNSPLHFGNGTRLTVT.

This clonotype was picked up a small number of times. In a library made to pick up alpha chains, this beta chain is a stray read with a size that means little. J is TRBJ2-7 and V is TRBV3-1; D remains ambiguous. The CDR3 is made up of 14 amino acids. Germline V gene sequence: CDR1 LGHDT, CDR2 YNNKEL (reference sequence). The V gene lost 0 bases and the J gene lost 7 bases, with 13 bases spanning the gap. DNA of the CDR3: TGTGCCAGCAGCCAAGAGGGTACCCTGGGAGAGCAGTACTTC. This translates into CASSQEGTLGEQYF.